The 9 T cell receptor beta chains reported below all come from one sample, sequenced in a study of blood T cell repertoires in COVID-19. Produced via immunoSEQ multiplex PCR; TCRdb's table is partial and in-frame only. The table lists 60,000 to 90,000 clones, around 79% of them singletons, with around 20% in the top ten. The sample comprised peripheral blood. These receptors originate from a man aged 55-75 years with acute or convalescent COVID-19.

The chain employs TRBV21-1 and TRBJ2-2; whether TRBD2, the table's D call, matches the DNA was not checked. TRBV21-1 is designated a pseudogene. This CDR3 has 18 amino acids. CDR3 region: CASSKPYPSGGITGELFF. The CDR3 DNA follows: TGTGCCAGCAGCAAACCCTATCCTAGCGGGGGGATCACCGGGGAGCTGTTTTTT.

The chain links TRBV5-1 to TRBJ1-2; 8 bases agree with TRBD1. Per the germline V gene, CDR1 is SGHRS and CDR2 is YFSETQ. There are 19 residues in the CDR3. V lost 0 bases to trimming and J lost 5 bases; unmatched junction nucleotides: 18. DNA of the CDR3: TGCGCCAGCAGCTTGGAGGGTCGGCGGGACAGGCAATCCCCGTATGGCTACACCTTC. The encoded protein is CASSLEGRRDRQSPYGYTF.

The chain links TRBV6-5 to TRBJ1-4, with 9 bases matching TRBD1. The germline V gene has CDR1 MNHEY and CDR2 SVGAGI. The junction had 4 bases not matched to a gene; V was cut back by 6 bases and J by 5 bases. The CDR3 length is 14 residues. CDR3 DNA sequence: TGTGCCAGCAGAGTTGACAGGGGGAATGAAAAACTGTTTTTT. This gives the protein CASRVDRGNEKLFF.

This clone has a single count. The rearrangement joins TRBV5-5 to TRBJ2-2; TRBD1 aligns across 8 bases. The CDR3 spans 18 residues. Unmatched junction bases numbered 7, after V lost 0 bases and J lost 0 bases. CDR1 is SGHKS, CDR2 YYEKEE, per germline (reference sequence). CDR3 nucleotides: TGTGCCAGCAGCTTGGGATCGGGACAGGCCTCGAACACCGGGGAGCTGTTTTTT. Protein: CASSLGSGQASNTGELFF. Full variable domain (missing parts from reference TRBV5-5 and TRBJ2-2): DAGVTQSPTHLIKTRGQQVTLRCSPISGHKSVSWYQQVLGQGPQFIFQYYEKEERGRGNFPDRFSARQFPNYSSELNVNALLLGDSALYLCASSLGSGQASNTGELFFGEGSRLTVL.

The chain couples TRBV28 to TRBJ2-3, with TRBD2 identical over 7 bases. CDR1 MDHEN and CDR2 SYDVKM come from the germline V gene. CDR3 length equals 15 residues. V was pared by 4 bases and J by 4 bases, with 8 bases of the junction left unmatched. This CDR3 reads CASSSDTGRSDTQYF. DNA of the CDR3: TGTGCCAGCAGTTCGGACACCGGGAGGTCAGATACGCAGTATTTT.

The chain couples TRBV7-9 to TRBJ2-1; 7 positions match TRBD1. J gave up 9 bases and V 0 bases, and 2 bases lay outside the gene matches. The CDR3 has 13 amino acids. Germline V gene data show CDR1 as SEHNR and CDR2 as FQNEAQ (reference sequence). CDR3 loop: CASSLAGQPEQFF. CDR3 nucleotides: TGTGCCAGCAGCTTAGCGGGACAGCCTGAGCAGTTCTTC.

This clone was found once. This chain joins TRBV11-3 and TRBJ2-3, with 8 bases that match TRBD1. Germline V gives CDR1 SGHNT, CDR2 YENEEA. CDR3 length: 15 amino acids. With V trimmed by 0 bases and J by 5 bases, 4 bases remained unmatched. The chain's CDR3 is CASSLDRGRIDTQYF. The CDR3 region has the DNA TGTGCCAGCAGCTTAGACAGGGGGCGTATAGATACGCAGTATTTT.

V is TRBV30 and J is TRBJ2-1; 12 bases are shared with TRBD1. Looked up from germline, CDR1 is GTSNPN and CDR2 is SVGIG (reference sequence). The length of the CDR3 is 13 residues. Trimming at V came to 5 bases and at J to 8 bases, leaving 4 bases not matched to a gene. DNA for the CDR3: TGTGCCTGGTCCAGGGACAGGGGGCATGAGCAGTTCTTC. Translation: CAWSRDRGHEQFF.

The chain couples TRBV5-5 to TRBJ2-7; possibly TRBD2 for D (6 bases). The CDR3 runs to 14 residues. CDR1 and CDR2 (germline): SGHKS, YYEKEE (reference sequence). The V end was cut by 1 base, the J end by 6 bases, with 14 bases between. CDR3 amino acids: CASSLLRSGGEQYV. The CDR3 DNA reads as TGTGCCAGCAGCTTGCTTCGTAGCGGTGGCGAGCAGTACGTC.